The rows below give T cell receptor beta chains drawn from one sample of a study of blood T cell repertoires in COVID-19. Data came from immunoSEQ multiplex PCR; TCRdb stores just in-frame clones and leaves some out. The profile shows about 140,000 clones, roughly 85% of them singletons. Sequenced sample: peripheral blood. These receptors were taken from a man in his fifties or sixties with acute or convalescent COVID-19. The CDR3 runs from the conserved cysteine through the conserved F or W. D genes are given only for firm matches. A row's size may be missing; if present it is once, few, many or a size class.

D,size,J,V,CDR3,DNA
NA,few,TRBJ2-7,TRBV11-3,CASSLRAGLNF,TGTGCCAGCAGCTTAAGGGCGGGACTCAACTTC
TRBD2,many,TRBJ2-7,TRBV27,CASSLAGVSYEQYF,TGTGCCAGCAGTTTGGCGGGAGTCTCCTACGAGCAGTACTTC
NA,NA,TRBJ2-2,TRBV4-2,CASRPVGGPGELFF,TGTGCCAGCCGCCCGGTGGGGGGGCCCGGGGAGCTGTTTTTT
TRBD1,few,TRBJ2-7,TRBV19,CASSTDRVDEQYF,TGTGCCAGTAGTACAGACAGGGTGGACGAGCAGTACTTC
NA,NA,TRBJ1-1,TRBV5-4,CASSLLTGQRDTEAFF,TGTGCCAGCAGCTTGCTGACAGGCCAACGGGACACTGAAGCTTTCTTT
NA,NA,TRBJ2-7,TRBV11-2,CASSLNLPRDTFSYEQYF,TGTGCCAGCAGCTTAAATTTACCCCGGGACACTTTCTCCTACGAGCAGTACTTC
NA,NA,TRBJ2-1,TRBV24-1,CATSATEGDLHEQFF,TGTGCCACCAGTGCCACTGAGGGGGACCTCCATGAGCAGTTCTTC
TRBD2,once,TRBJ2-5,TRBV9,CASSVGGLAGVETQYF,TGTGCCAGCAGCGTAGGGGGACTAGCGGGAGTGGAGACCCAGTACTTC
NA,few,TRBJ2-1,TRBV19,CASSISGSDNEQFF,TGTGCCAGTAGTATCTCGGGGAGCGACAATGAGCAGTTCTTC
NA,NA,TRBJ1-1,TRBV7-3,CASSLTGQGNTEAFF,TGTGCCAGCAGCTTGACAGGCCAGGGGAACACTGAAGCTTTCTTT
NA,NA,TRBJ2-2,TRBV11-2,CASSLNSGGTGELFF,TGTGCCAGCAGCTTAAATTCAGGAGGGACCGGGGAGCTGTTTTTT
NA,NA,TRBJ1-1,TRBV28,CASRVGVYMNTEAFF,TGTGCCAGCAGAGTAGGGGTTTACATGAACACTGAAGCTTTCTTT
NA,NA,TRBJ2-5,TRBV6-5,CASRPFRGLGETQYF,TGTGCCAGCAGACCGTTTAGGGGGTTGGGAGAGACCCAGTACTTC
TRBD2,few,TRBJ2-1,TRBV18,CASSLLAGGPGNEQFF,TGTGCCAGCTCACTTTTAGCGGGAGGGCCCGGGAATGAGCAGTTCTTC
NA,NA,TRBJ2-3,TRBV9,CASSVGTHTVTDTQYF,TGTGCCAGCAGCGTGGGGACTCACACGGTCACAGATACGCAGTATTTT
NA,few,TRBJ1-3,TRBV30,CAWTRDGRQNTIYF,TGTGCCTGGACGCGGGACGGTCGCCAAAACACCATATATTTT
TRBD1,NA,TRBJ1-2,TRBV11-3,CASSNLGQITTNYGYTF,TGTGCCAGCAGCAACCTGGGACAGATAACCACTAACTATGGCTACACCTTC
TRBD1,NA,TRBJ1-5,TRBV6-1,CASSEMPGQSYSNQPQHF,TGTGCCAGCAGTGAAATGCCGGGACAGAGTTATAGCAATCAGCCCCAGCATTTT
NA,NA,TRBJ1-3,TRBV3-1/TRBV3-2,CASSHLETRLNTIYF,TGTGCCAGCAGCCACCTGGAGACCCGACTAAACACCATATATTTT
TRBD2,NA,TRBJ2-3,TRBV7-9,CASSSGGGGTDTQYF,TGTGCCAGCAGCTCGGGCGGGGGTGGCACAGATACGCAGTATTTT
TRBD2,NA,TRBJ2-7,TRBV27,CASSLSVAGGTYEQYF,TGTGCCAGCAGTTTATCGGTAGCGGGAGGGACCTACGAGCAGTACTTC
NA,NA,TRBJ1-1,TRBV11-2,CASSLVPRSEAFF,TGTGCCAGCAGCTTAGTCCCCAGGTCTGAAGCTTTCTTT
NA,NA,TRBJ1-5,TRBV7-2,CASSPTGGLNQPQHF,TGTGCCAGCAGCCCCACCGGGGGGCTCAATCAGCCCCAGCATTTT
NA,NA,TRBJ2-3,TRBV14,CASSRQGTDTQYF,TGTGCCAGCAGCCGACAGGGCACAGATACGCAGTATTTT
NA,NA,TRBJ2-7,TRBV29-1,CSVDGRGSPYEQYF,TGCAGCGTTGACGGGCGGGGATCGCCCTACGAGCAGTACTTC
TRBD1,NA,TRBJ1-5,TRBV2,CASSVRGTGGNQPQHF,TGTGCCAGCAGTGTACGGGGTACAGGGGGGAATCAGCCCCAGCATTTT
TRBD1,few,TRBJ1-2,TRBV11-2,CASSLSGGGYGYTF,TGTGCCAGCAGCTTATCAGGGGGCGGCTATGGCTACACCTTC
NA,NA,TRBJ1-5,TRBV4-1,CASSQAREEQPQHF,TGCGCCAGCAGCCAAGCAAGGGAGGAACAGCCCCAGCATTTT
NA,NA,TRBJ2-7,TRBV4-2,CASSQVGGLTYEQYF,TGTGCCAGCAGCCAAGTGGGGGGGCTGACCTACGAGCAGTACTTC
NA,once,TRBJ1-2,TRBV10-3,CGLYRAGYTF,TGTGGTCTTTACAGGGCTGGCTACACCTTC
NA,NA,TRBJ2-5,TRBV6-5,CASALSERWGTQYF,TGTGCCAGCGCTTTATCCGAGCGGTGGGGGACCCAGTACTTC
NA,NA,TRBJ1-5,TRBV19,CASSLLAASNQPQHF,TGTGCCAGTAGTCTCCTGGCAGCGAGCAATCAGCCCCAGCATTTT
NA,once,TRBJ1-4,TRBV2,CASRDREGTEKLFF,TGTGCCAGCAGAGACCGGGAAGGCACGGAAAAACTGTTTTTT
TRBD1,NA,TRBJ2-7,TRBV27,CASSWDSSYEQYF,TGTGCCAGCAGTTGGGACAGCTCCTACGAGCAGTACTTC
TRBD2,NA,TRBJ2-5,TRBV27,CASRTSGGARETQYF,TGTGCCAGCAGAACTAGCGGGGGGGCGAGAGAGACCCAGTACTTC
TRBD2,NA,TRBJ2-7,TRBV6-5,CASSTAGGPDEQYF,TGTGCCAGCAGTACGGCGGGAGGGCCTGACGAGCAGTACTTC